The clone carrying this TCR beta chain was seen ten or more times. The antigen is not known. Trimming left V 1 base short and J 1 base short, with 10 bases between. This CDR3 has 15 amino acids. The germline CDR1 and CDR2 sequences are SGHTA and FQGTGA. This sample stems from a study of Graves' ophthalmopathy and Graves' hyperthyroidism. On the study more broadly: Before any treatment was given, at initial diagnosis, peripheral blood was collected.

Investigators amplified TCR beta CDR3 regions from RNA transcripts. An opening RT-PCR round employed HTBI primers and preceded a second-round multiplex PCR. MiXCR, applied by TCRdb to the multiplex PCR reads, yields one record per CDR3 protein. The table shows 740,000 or so distinct CDR3 sequences, with roughly two fifths occurring only once. Findings of the study overall: Ophthalmopathy versus stable hyperthyroidism: 13-signature model gave around 90% sensitivity, less than 82% specificity. Blood also contained most of the expanded thyroid clonotypes above 0.001 frequency.

Ophthalmopathy donors' eye disease showed moderate-to-severe activity, CAS of at least 3, NOSPECS of at least 4 and duration under 3 months. Sequencing input: peripheral blood. This TCR was sampled from an adult man with Graves' ophthalmopathy. V usage is TRBV7-3 and J usage is TRBJ1-1, with D maybe TRBD1 (5 bases). The CDR3 sequence is CASSLNVGGNTEAFF. Here the CDR3 DNA reads TGTGCCAGCAGCTTAAATGTCGGGGGGAACACTGAAGCTTTCTTT.